This is a list of T cell receptor beta chains from one sample in a study of shared clonotypes between healthy human individuals. The data were produced by immunoSEQ multiplex PCR, yet TCRdb's version contains in-frame clones alone and is incomplete. The top ten hold under 0.15% of the sample, which has more than 2 million clones, approximately 95% seen once. The sample consisted of naive CD4+ T cells sorted from blood. The receptors stem from a man younger than 35 in good health. Both conserved end residues are part of each CDR3. The order of the fields is CDR3 protein, CDR3 DNA, CDR3 length, D gene, V gene, J gene, clone size. A D gene is named only where the DNA matches it firmly. Expanded clones are given a class, and other clones once, few, many or no size at all.

CDR3: CASSLSAWAGANTEAFF
DNA: TGTGCCAGCAGCTTGTCAGCTTGGGCAGGGGCGAACACTGAAGCTTTCTTT
length: 17
D: .
V: TRBV5-4
J: TRBJ1-1
size: .

CDR3: CASSPLPGASSYEQYF
DNA: TGTGCCAGCTCACCACTTCCGGGGGCGTCCTCCTACGAGCAGTACTTC
length: 16
D: .
V: TRBV18
J: TRBJ2-7
size: .

CDR3: CASSERGDHYEQYF
DNA: TGTGCCAGCAGTGAGCGGGGGGACCACTACGAGCAGTACTTC
length: 14
D: TRBD2
V: TRBV6-1
J: TRBJ2-7
size: .

CDR3: CASSELGSPEAFF
DNA: TGTGCCAGCAGTGAATTAGGCAGTCCTGAAGCTTTCTTT
length: 13
D: .
V: TRBV25-1
J: TRBJ1-1
size: .

CDR3: CASSLGWDRVWDEQFF
DNA: TGTGCCAGCAGCTTAGGTTGGGACAGGGTTTGGGATGAGCAGTTCTTC
length: 16
D: TRBD1
V: TRBV11-2
J: TRBJ2-1
size: .

CDR3: CASSPGDRGNTEAFF
DNA: TGTGCCAGCTCACCTGGCGACAGGGGGAACACTGAAGCTTTCTTT
length: 15
D: TRBD1
V: TRBV18
J: TRBJ1-1
size: once

CDR3: CASSFRGVHYEQYF
DNA: TGTGCCAGCAGCTTTAGGGGGGTCCATTACGAGCAGTACTTC
length: 14
D: .
V: TRBV5-8
J: TRBJ2-7
size: .

CDR3: CASSRSIGSYEQYF
DNA: TGTGCCAGCAGCCGTTCTATCGGCTCCTACGAGCAGTACTTC
length: 14
D: .
V: TRBV14
J: TRBJ2-7
size: .

CDR3: CASSLTQGQVTEAFF
DNA: TGTGCCAGCAGCTTAACCCAGGGACAGGTTACTGAAGCTTTCTTT
length: 15
D: TRBD1
V: TRBV11-2
J: TRBJ1-1
size: .

CDR3: CASSYRDPSPYEQYF
DNA: TGTGCCAGCAGCTACAGGGATCCCTCTCCTTACGAGCAGTACTTC
length: 15
D: .
V: TRBV7-9
J: TRBJ2-7
size: .

CDR3: CASSLGGSYNEQFF
DNA: TGTGCCAGCAGCTTAGGTGGGAGTTACAATGAGCAGTTCTTC
length: 14
D: .
V: TRBV7-2
J: TRBJ2-1
size: .

CDR3: CASSYRQEETQYF
DNA: TGTGCCAGCTCCTATCGACAGGAAGAGACCCAGTACTTC
length: 13
D: .
V: TRBV18
J: TRBJ2-5
size: .